The 19 T cell receptor beta chains below come from one sample, sequenced in a study of early stage breast cancer tumors (dated by TCRdb to about 2017). Libraries were constructed by the immunoSEQ multiplex PCR assay. Held by TCRdb, this immuneACCESS table contains in-frame sequences only and omits some clones. Under half of the omission traces to an unresolved V gene where checked; the cause of the rest is unknown. Recorded for this sample are 4,000 to 5,500 clones; around 66% of them occurred a single time. The ten largest clones add up to less than 25% of the sample. The sequenced material came from breast tumor tissue. All receptors come from a person aged 45-60 years with breast cancer.

The V gene is TRBV5-1, the J gene TRBJ2-2, with 10 bases matching TRBD2. This CDR3 is built from 16 residues. J lost 7 bases, V lost 0 bases, and 6 bases had no gene match. The germline V gene encodes CDR1 SGHRS and CDR2 YFSETQ. CDR3 in amino acids: CASSLVASGRDGELFF. The CDR3 DNA reads TGCGCCAGCAGCTTGGTGGCTAGCGGGAGAGACGGGGAGCTGTTTTTT.

V is TRBV7-2 and J is TRBJ2-6; D may be TRBD1 (7 bases). V lost 5 bases and J lost 13, with 15 bases in between. The CDR3 extends over 13 amino acids. CDR1 is SGHTA and CDR2 is FQGNSA in the germline V gene. The CDR3 DNA reads as TGTGCCAGCAGCCCAGGGGGGAGTTTAGTCCTGACTTTC. This encodes CASSPGGSLVLTF.

This clone was observed a few times. This rearrangement joins TRBV4-2 to TRBJ2-1; TRBD2 agrees at 10 bases. The J segment lost 0 bases and the V segment lost 0 bases, leaving 8 bases of the junction unmatched. The length of the CDR3 is 19 residues. Germline V gives CDR1 LGHNA, CDR2 YNFKEQ. CDR3 in amino acids: CASSQDRTSGTFSYNEQFF. For the CDR3, the DNA is TGTGCCAGCAGCCAAGATAGGACTAGCGGAACTTTCTCCTACAATGAGCAGTTCTTC.

V usage is TRBV7-9 and J usage is TRBJ1-5; 9 bases match TRBD1. Germline V gives CDR1 SEHNR, CDR2 FQNEAQ (reference sequence). The trim removed 0 bases at V and 6 bases at J, leaving 0 bases unmatched. The CDR3 sequence is 14 residues long. The CDR3 protein is CASSLAGQGQPQHF. CDR3 nucleotides: TGTGCCAGCAGCTTAGCGGGACAGGGTCAGCCCCAGCATTTT.

V gene TRBV11-2 combines with J gene TRBJ2-7; TRBD1 aligns across 7 bases. CDR1 and CDR2 (germline): SGHAT, FQNNGV. There are 14 residues in the CDR3. The V segment lost 5 bases and the J segment 1 base; nucleotides outside the gene matches: 5. CDR3: CASSQDRSSYEQYF. CDR3 DNA sequence: TGTGCCAGCAGCCAGGACAGGTCTTCCTACGAGCAGTACTTC.

The chain carries TRBV7-8 and TRBJ1-5; TRBD1 is a possible D gene (6 bases). Germline V CDR1 and CDR2: SGHVS, FQNEAQ. The germline V and J ends were trimmed by 1 base and 3 bases, with 10 bases remaining between them. This CDR3 is 15 amino acids long. CDR3 in amino acids: CASSLDRVFNQPQHF. CDR3 nucleotides: TGTGCCAGCAGCTTAGACAGGGTATTCAATCAGCCCCAGCATTTT.

This clone is large (0.1 to 1%) by share. The chain carries TRBV7-2 and TRBJ2-7, with 7 bases that match TRBD1. The CDR3 is made up of 13 amino acids. Germline CDR1 is SGHTA and CDR2 is FQGNSA. V trimming: 5 bases; J trimming: 6 bases; junction bases outside the gene matches: 7. As DNA, the CDR3 is TGTGCCAGCAGCCTCACAGGGGTGGCCGAGCAGTACTTC. Its protein product is CASSLTGVAEQYF.

This clone was detected a few times. The V call is TRBV18, the J call TRBJ1-5; the match to TRBD1 covers 8 bases. The CDR3 sequence is 13 residues long. Germline V gene data show CDR1 as KGHSH and CDR2 as LQKENI. With 8 bases clipped from V and 6 bases from J, the junction kept 6 bases outside the gene matches. The CDR3 here is CASNQGAGQPQHF. The CDR3 coding sequence is TGTGCCAGCAATCAGGGGGCCGGTCAGCCCCAGCATTTT. Full variable domain (outside the CDR3, taken from reference TRBV18 and TRBJ1-5): NAGVMQNPRHLVRRRGQEARLRCSPMKGHSHVYWYRQLPEEGLKFMVYLQKENIIDESGMPKERFSAEFPKEGPSILRIQQVVRGDSAAYFCASNQGAGQPQHFGDGTRLSIL.

The gene calls are TRBV7-6 and TRBJ2-5; possible D gene TRBD2, 6 bases. Trimming cost V 5 bases and J 3 bases, with 10 bases left between them. The CDR3 totals 13 residues. Germline lookup yields CDR1 SGHVS and CDR2 FNYEAQ. The CDR3 loop reads CASSRDWKETQYF. The CDR3, as DNA: TGTGCCAGCAGCCGGGACTGGAAAGAGACCCAGTACTTC.

This clone was seen more than once but under ten times. The chain combines TRBV7-8 with TRBJ1-1; D uncertain. Looked up from germline, CDR1 is SGHVS and CDR2 is FQNEAQ. The CDR3 extends over 16 amino acids. Deletions cut 5 bases from V and 5 bases from J, with 21 bases between. This CDR3 reads CASSPLVGGGRTEAFF. The DNA for the CDR3 is TGTGCCAGCAGCCCGCTCGTGGGAGGTGGAAGGACTGAAGCTTTCTTT.

V gene TRBV10-1 combines with J gene TRBJ1-3, with 10 bases fitting TRBD1. This CDR3 has 17 residues. V lost 3 bases and J lost 0; bases outside the gene matches: 5. The germline gives CDR1 WNHNN, CDR2 SYGVQD (reference sequence). The chain's CDR3 is CASSDGTGASSGNTIYF. The CDR3, as DNA: TGCGCCAGCAGTGACGGGACAGGGGCTTCCTCTGGAAACACCATATATTTT.

The chain recombines TRBV10-2 with TRBJ1-6, with unresolved D. In germline, CDR1 is WSHSY, CDR2 SAAADI. Trimming left V 7 bases short and J 7 bases short, with 11 bases between. The CDR3 length is 13 residues. CDR3: CASKMANNSPLHF. As DNA, the CDR3 is TGCGCCAGCAAGATGGCCAACAATTCACCCCTCCACTTT.

J is TRBJ2-2 and V is TRBV18; D could derive from TRBD1 or TRBD2 (6 bases each). Trimming shortened V by 2 bases and J by 7 bases, and 14 bases separated the two germline ends. Germline values: CDR1 KGHSH, CDR2 LQKENI. The CDR3 sequence is 15 residues long. The CDR3: CASSPDPGAGGELFF. CDR3 DNA: TGTGCCAGCTCACCAGATCCGGGGGCCGGCGGGGAGCTGTTTTTT.

V gene TRBV5-6 combines with J gene TRBJ2-4; the match to TRBD2 covers 10 bases. This CDR3 has 17 amino acids. CDR1 and CDR2 (germline): SGHDT, YYEEEE. V shed 4 bases, J shed 6 bases, and the junction held 13 bases outside the gene matches. CDR3 nucleotide sequence: TGTGCCAGCAGCCTAAGTTGGCTAGCGGGGGTCCGAAACATTCAGTACTTC. Translated: CASSLSWLAGVRNIQYF. The whole variable domain, filled in from reference TRBV5-6 and TRBJ2-4, reads DAGVTQSPTHLIKTRGQQVTLRCSPKSGHDTVSWYQQALGQGPQFIFQYYEEEERQRGNFPDRFSGHQFPNYSSELNVNALLLGDSALYLCASSLSWLAGVRNIQYFGAGTRLSVL.

The V call is TRBV7-9, the J call TRBJ2-3; D ambiguous. The V end lost 1 base, the J end lost 2 bases, and 10 bases lay between the germline ends. Per germline, CDR1 SEHNR and CDR2 FQNEAQ (reference sequence). The CDR3 contains 15 residues. As DNA, the CDR3 is TGTGCCAGCAGCTTAGTCACCCTATCCACAGATACGCAGTATTTT. This codes for CASSLVTLSTDTQYF.

The V gene is TRBV5-1, the J gene TRBJ1-4, with D maybe TRBD1 (6 bases). CDR1 is SGHRS, CDR2 YFSETQ, per germline. Trimming left V 4 bases short and J 2 bases short, with 12 bases between. The CDR3 has 15 amino acids. In DNA form, the CDR3 reads TGCGCCAGCAGCCCCACAGGGTCTACTAATGAAAAACTGTTTTTT. It encodes CASSPTGSTNEKLFF.

The chain joins TRBV18 to TRBJ2-2; either TRBD1 or TRBD2 may fit D (6 bases each). Deletions cut 4 bases from V and 3 bases from J, with 18 bases between. Looked up from germline, CDR1 is KGHSH and CDR2 is LQKENI. The CDR3 has 17 residues. CDR3 sequence reads: CASSRPWGRRDTGELFF. In DNA form, the CDR3 reads TGTGCCAGCTCACGCCCCTGGGGGCGGAGGGACACCGGGGAGCTGTTTTTT.

The CDR3, as DNA: TGTGCCAGCAGCCGACAGGACGGCCGAGAAAAACTGTTTTTT. It codes for CASSRQDGREKLFF. The chain joins TRBV6-5 to TRBJ1-4; possibly TRBD1 for D (6 bases). The germline V gene has CDR1 MNHEY and CDR2 SVGAGI. CDR3 length: 14 amino acids. V lost 6 bases, J lost 8 bases, and 16 bases lay in between.

This clone has only a few counts. The chain joins TRBV29-1 to TRBJ1-1, with a tentative D call TRBD1 (5 bases). The V gene's germline CDR1 is SQVTM and CDR2 ANQGSEA. CDR3 length equals 11 residues. V was cut by 6 bases and J by 7 bases, with 12 bases left in between. For the CDR3, the DNA is TGCAGCGTGGGGGAGGAGGGTGAAGCTTTCTTT. Its protein is CSVGEEGEAFF.